Presented here are 3 T cell receptor beta chains from one specimen sequenced in a study of vaccination effects on CD4 cells after COVID-19. Antigen-specific CD4+ T cells were first expanded with viral peptide pools by the ViraFEST assay and only then sequenced. It was after approximately 11 days of culture that CD4+ T cells were isolated. Each participant was administered two doses of either the BNT162b2 or the mRNA-1273 vaccine. Data came from immunoSEQ multiplex PCR; TCRdb stores just in-frame clones and leaves some out. The data contain more than 60,000 clones, 74% of them singletons. These receptors have no identified antigens. Material: CD4+ T cells from PBMCs cultured with HCoV-229E spike peptides, obtained after COVID-19 vaccination. The receptors stem from a human donor who received a COVID-19 vaccine.

About this clone: A read error may produce the germline difference seen at one junction end. The chain combines TRBV18 with TRBJ2-2; TRBD2 matches at 12 bases. Looked up from germline, CDR1 is KGHSH and CDR2 is LQKENI. The length of the CDR3 is 15 residues. CDR3 sequence: CASSPLAGGTGELFF. CDR3 nucleotide sequence: TGTGCCAGCTCGCCACTAGCGGGGGGCACCGGGGAGCTGTTTTTT.

The rearrangement joins TRBV19 to TRBJ1-5, with D possibly matching TRBD1 (5 bases). This CDR3 spans 16 amino acids. Germline loops: CDR1 LNHDA, CDR2 SQIVND (reference sequence). Trimming left V 4 bases short and J 6 bases short, with 19 bases between. This CDR3 is CASSRIRGADGQPQHF. The CDR3 nucleotides are TGTGCCAGTAGTAGGATAAGGGGCGCCGATGGTCAGCCCCAGCATTTT.

CDR3 nucleotides: TGTGCCTGGAGTGTTTGGGCAGGGCTTGCGACAACTGGAAACACCATATATTTT. Amino acid sequence: CAWSVWAGLATTGNTIYF. V and J are TRBV30 and TRBJ1-3; D is perhaps TRBD1 (5 bases). Between the trimmed V and J ends, which lost 0 bases and 2 bases, there was a span of 20 bases. Germline V lookup: CDR1 GTSNPN, CDR2 SVGIG (reference sequence). The CDR3 has 18 amino acids.